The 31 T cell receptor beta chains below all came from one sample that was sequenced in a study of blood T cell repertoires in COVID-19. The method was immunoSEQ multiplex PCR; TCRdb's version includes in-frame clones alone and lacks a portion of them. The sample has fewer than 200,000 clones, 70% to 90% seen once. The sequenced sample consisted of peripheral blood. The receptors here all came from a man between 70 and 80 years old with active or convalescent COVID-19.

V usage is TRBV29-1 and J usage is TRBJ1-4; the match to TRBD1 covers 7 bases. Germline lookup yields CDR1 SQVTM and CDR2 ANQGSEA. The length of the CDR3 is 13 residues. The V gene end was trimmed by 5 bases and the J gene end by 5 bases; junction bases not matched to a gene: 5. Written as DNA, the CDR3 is TGCAGCGTTTACGCGGGACAGAATGAAAAACTGTTTTTT. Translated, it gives CSVYAGQNEKLFF.

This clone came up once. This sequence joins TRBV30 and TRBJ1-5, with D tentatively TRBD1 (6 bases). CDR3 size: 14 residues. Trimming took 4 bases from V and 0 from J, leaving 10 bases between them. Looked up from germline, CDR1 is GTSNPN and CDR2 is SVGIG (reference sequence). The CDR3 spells CAWNQQGSNQPQHF. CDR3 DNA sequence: TGTGCCTGGAATCAACAGGGTAGCAATCAGCCCCAGCATTTT.

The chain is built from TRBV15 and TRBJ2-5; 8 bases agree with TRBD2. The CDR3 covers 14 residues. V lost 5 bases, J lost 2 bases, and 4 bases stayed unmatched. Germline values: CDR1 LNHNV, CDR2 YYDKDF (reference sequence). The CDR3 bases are TGTGCCACCAGCGGGACGGGAGGGCAAGAGACCCAGTACTTC. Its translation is CATSGTGGQETQYF.

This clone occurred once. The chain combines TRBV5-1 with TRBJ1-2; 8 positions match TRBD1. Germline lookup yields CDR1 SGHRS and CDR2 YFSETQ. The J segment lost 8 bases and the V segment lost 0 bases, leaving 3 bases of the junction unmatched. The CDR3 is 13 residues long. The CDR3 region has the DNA TGCGCCAGCAGCTTGGACAGGGGGTTCGGCTACACCTTC. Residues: CASSLDRGFGYTF.

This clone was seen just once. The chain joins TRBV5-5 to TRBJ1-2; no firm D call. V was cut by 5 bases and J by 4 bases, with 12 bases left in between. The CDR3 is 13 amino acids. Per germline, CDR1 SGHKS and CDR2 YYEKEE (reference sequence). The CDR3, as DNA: TGTGCCAGCAGTCTGCGGGCCTCCTATGGCTACACCTTC. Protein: CASSLRASYGYTF.

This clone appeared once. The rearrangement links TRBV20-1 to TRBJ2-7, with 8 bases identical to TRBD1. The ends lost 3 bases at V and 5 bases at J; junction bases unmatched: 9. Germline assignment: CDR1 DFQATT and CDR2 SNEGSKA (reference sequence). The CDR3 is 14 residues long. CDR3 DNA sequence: TGCAGTGCTAGTTACCAGGGGGCGCGAGACGAGCAGTACTTC. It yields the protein CSASYQGARDEQYF.

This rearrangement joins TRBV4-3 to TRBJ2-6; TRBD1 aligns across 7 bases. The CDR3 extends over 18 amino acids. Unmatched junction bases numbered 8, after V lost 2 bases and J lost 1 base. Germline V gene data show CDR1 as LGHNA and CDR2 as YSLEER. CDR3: CASSQRQGGSSGANVLTF. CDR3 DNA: TGCGCCAGCAGCCAAAGACAGGGTGGCTCGTCTGGGGCCAACGTCCTGACTTTC.

CDR3 in DNA: TGTGCCAGTAGTATGGGACAGCTCAACAATGAGCAGTTCTTC. This gives the protein CASSMGQLNNEQFF. V usage is TRBV19 and J usage is TRBJ2-1; the match to TRBD1 covers 7 bases. The CDR3 length is 14 residues. V lost 3 bases, J lost 5 bases, and 4 bases stayed unmatched. Per the germline V gene, CDR1 is LNHDA and CDR2 is SQIVND (reference sequence).

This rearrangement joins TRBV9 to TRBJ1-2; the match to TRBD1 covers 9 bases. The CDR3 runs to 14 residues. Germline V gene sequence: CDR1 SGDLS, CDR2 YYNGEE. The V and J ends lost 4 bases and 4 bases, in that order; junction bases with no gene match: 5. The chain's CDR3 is CASSRDRAGYGYTF. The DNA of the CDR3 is TGTGCCAGCAGCCGGGACAGGGCGGGCTATGGCTACACCTTC. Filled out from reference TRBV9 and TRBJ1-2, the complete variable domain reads DSGVTQTPKHLITATGQRVTLRCSPRSGDLSVYWYQQSLDQGLQFLIQYYNGEERAKGNILERFSAQQFPDLHSELNLSSLELGDSALYFCASSRDRAGYGYTFGSGTRLTVV.

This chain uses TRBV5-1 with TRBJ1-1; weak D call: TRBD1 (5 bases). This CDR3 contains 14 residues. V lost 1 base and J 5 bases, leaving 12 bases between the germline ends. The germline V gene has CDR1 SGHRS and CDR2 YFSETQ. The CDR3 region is CASSLTGEGTEAFF. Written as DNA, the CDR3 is TGCGCCAGCAGCTTGACAGGAGAAGGAACTGAAGCTTTCTTT.

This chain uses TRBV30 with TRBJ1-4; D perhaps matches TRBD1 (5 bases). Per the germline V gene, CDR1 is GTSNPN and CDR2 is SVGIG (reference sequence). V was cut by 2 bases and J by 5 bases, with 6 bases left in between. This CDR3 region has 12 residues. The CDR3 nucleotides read TGTGCCTGGAGTCGGGGGAATGAAAAACTGTTTTTT. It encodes CAWSRGNEKLFF.

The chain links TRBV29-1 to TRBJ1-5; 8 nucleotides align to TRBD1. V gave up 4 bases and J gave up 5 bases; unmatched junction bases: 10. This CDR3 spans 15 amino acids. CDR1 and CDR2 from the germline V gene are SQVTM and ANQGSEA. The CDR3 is CSVVEDRVWYQPQHF. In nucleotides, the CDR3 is TGCAGCGTTGTTGAGGACAGGGTTTGGTATCAGCCCCAGCATTTT.

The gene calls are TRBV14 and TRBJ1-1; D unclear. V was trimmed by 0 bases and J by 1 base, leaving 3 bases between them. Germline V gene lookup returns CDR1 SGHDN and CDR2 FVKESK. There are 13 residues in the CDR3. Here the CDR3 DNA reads TGTGCCAGCAGCCAAGACAGGAACACTGAAGCTTTCTTT. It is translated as CASSQDRNTEAFF.

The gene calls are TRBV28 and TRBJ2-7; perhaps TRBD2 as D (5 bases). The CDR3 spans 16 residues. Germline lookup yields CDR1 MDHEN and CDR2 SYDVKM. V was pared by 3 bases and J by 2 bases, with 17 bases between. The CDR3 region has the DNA TGTGCCAGCAGTTTTTCTCTTGTAGGACTTACCTACGAGCAGTACTTC. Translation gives CASSFSLVGLTYEQYF.

CDR3 protein: CASSFLAGIYNEQFF. The CDR3 region has the DNA TGTGCCAGCAGCTTCCTAGCGGGAATCTACAATGAGCAGTTCTTC. The V and J genes are TRBV7-9 and TRBJ2-1; 9 nucleotides match TRBD2. CDR1 and CDR2 from the germline V gene are SEHNR and FQNEAQ (reference sequence). The CDR3 totals 15 residues. The J segment lost 3 bases and the V segment lost 3 bases, leaving 3 bases of the junction unmatched.

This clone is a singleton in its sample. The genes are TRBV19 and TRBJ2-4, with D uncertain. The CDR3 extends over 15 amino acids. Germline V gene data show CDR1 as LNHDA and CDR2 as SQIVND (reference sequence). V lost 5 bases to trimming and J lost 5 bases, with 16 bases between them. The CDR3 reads CASSFSRQVQNIQYF. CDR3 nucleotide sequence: TGTGCCAGTAGTTTCTCCAGACAAGTTCAAAACATTCAGTACTTC.

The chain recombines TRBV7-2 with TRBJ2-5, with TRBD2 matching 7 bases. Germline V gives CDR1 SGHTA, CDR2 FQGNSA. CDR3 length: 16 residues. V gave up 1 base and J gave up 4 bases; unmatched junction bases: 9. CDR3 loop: CASSLVVPSGAETQYF. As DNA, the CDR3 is TGTGCCAGCAGCTTAGTGGTCCCTAGCGGAGCAGAGACCCAGTACTTC. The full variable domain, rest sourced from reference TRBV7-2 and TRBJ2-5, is GAGVSQSPSNKVTEKGKDVELRCDPISGHTALYWYRQSLGQGLEFLIYFQGNSAPDKSGLPSDRFSAERTGGSVSTLTIQRTQQEDSAVYLCASSLVVPSGAETQYFGPGTRLLVL.

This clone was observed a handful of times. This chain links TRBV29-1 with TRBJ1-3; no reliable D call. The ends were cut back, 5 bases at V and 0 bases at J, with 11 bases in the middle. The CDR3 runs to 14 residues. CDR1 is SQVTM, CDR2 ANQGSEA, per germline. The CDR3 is CSVSRRGSGNTIYF. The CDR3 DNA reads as TGCAGCGTTTCACGACGGGGCTCTGGAAACACCATATATTTT.

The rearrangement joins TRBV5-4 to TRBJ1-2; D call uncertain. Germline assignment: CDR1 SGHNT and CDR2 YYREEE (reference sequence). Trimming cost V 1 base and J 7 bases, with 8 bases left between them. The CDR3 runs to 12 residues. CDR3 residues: CASSLFSRGYTF. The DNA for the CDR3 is TGTGCCAGCAGCTTGTTTTCGCGTGGCTACACCTTC.

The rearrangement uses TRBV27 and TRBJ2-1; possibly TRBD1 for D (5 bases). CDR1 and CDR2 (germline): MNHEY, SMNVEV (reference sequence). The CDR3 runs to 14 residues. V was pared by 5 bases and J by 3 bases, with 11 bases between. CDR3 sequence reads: CASSPQDIYNEQFF. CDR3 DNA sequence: TGTGCCAGCAGTCCCCAGGACATCTACAATGAGCAGTTCTTC.

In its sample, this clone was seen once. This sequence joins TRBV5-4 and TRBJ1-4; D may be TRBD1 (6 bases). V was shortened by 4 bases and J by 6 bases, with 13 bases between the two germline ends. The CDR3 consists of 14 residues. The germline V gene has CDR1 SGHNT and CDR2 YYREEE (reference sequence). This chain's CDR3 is CASSPGGRDEKLFF. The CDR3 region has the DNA TGTGCCAGCAGCCCGGGGGGGCGGGATGAAAAACTGTTTTTT.

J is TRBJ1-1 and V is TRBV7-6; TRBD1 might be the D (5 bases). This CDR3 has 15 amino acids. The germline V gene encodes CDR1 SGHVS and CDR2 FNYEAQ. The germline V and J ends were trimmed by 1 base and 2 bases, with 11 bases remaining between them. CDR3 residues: CASSLVVRENTEAFF. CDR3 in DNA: TGTGCCAGCAGCTTAGTGGTCAGGGAAAACACTGAAGCTTTCTTT. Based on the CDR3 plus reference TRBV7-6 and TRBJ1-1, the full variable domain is GAGVSQSPRYKVTKRGQDVALRCDPISGHVSLYWYRQALGQGPEFLTYFNYEAQQDKSGLPNDRFSAERPEGSISTLTIQRTEQRDSAMYRCASSLVVRENTEAFFGQGTRLTVV.

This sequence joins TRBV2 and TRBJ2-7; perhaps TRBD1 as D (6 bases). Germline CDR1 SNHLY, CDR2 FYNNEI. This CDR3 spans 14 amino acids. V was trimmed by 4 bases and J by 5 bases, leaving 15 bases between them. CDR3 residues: CASSVGQGTHEQYF. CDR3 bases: TGTGCCAGCAGTGTTGGGCAGGGGACCCACGAGCAGTACTTC.

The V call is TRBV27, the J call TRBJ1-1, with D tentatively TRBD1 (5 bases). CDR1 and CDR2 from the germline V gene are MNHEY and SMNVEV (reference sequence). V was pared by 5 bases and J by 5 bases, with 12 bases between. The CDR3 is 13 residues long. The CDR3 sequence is CASSLGGGTEAFF. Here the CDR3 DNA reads TGTGCCAGCAGTCTTGGGGGGGGAACTGAAGCTTTCTTT.

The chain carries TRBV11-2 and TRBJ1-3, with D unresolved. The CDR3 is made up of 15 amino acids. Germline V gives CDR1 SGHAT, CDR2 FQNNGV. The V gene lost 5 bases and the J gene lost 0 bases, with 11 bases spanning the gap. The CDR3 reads CASSPELHSGNTIYF. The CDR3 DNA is TGTGCCAGCAGCCCCGAGCTGCACTCTGGAAACACCATATATTTT.

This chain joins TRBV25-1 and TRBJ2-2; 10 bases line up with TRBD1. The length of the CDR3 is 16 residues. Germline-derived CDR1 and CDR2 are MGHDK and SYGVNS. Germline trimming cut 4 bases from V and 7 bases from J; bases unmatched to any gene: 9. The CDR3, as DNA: TGTGCCAGCAGTGGGGGACAGGGGAGTTTTTTCGGGGAGCTGTTTTTT. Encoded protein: CASSGGQGSFFGELFF.

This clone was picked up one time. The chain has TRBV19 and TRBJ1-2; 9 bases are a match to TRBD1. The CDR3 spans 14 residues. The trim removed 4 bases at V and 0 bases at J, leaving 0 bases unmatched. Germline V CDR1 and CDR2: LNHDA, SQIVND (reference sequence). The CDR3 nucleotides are TGTGCCAGTAGTAGGGACAGGGCTAACTATGGCTACACCTTC. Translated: CASSRDRANYGYTF.

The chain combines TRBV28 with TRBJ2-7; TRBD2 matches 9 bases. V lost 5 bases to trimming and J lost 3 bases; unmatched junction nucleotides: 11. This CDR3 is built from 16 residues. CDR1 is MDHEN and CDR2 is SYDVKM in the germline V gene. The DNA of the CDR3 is TGTGCCAGCAGTGTATCCGGGACTAGCTGGATCTACGAGCAGTACTTC. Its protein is CASSVSGTSWIYEQYF. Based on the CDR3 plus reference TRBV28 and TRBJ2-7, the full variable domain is DVKVTQSSRYLVKRTGEKVFLECVQDMDHENMFWYRQDPGLGLRLIYFSYDVKMKEKGDIPEGYSVSREKKERFSLILESASTNQTSMYLCASSVSGTSWIYEQYFGPGTRLTVT.

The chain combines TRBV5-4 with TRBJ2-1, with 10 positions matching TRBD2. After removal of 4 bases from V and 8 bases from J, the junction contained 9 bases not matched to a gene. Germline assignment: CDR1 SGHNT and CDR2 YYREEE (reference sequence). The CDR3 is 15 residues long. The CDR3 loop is CASSPAGGPGDEQFF. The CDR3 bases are TGTGCCAGCAGCCCAGCGGGAGGGCCGGGAGATGAGCAGTTCTTC.

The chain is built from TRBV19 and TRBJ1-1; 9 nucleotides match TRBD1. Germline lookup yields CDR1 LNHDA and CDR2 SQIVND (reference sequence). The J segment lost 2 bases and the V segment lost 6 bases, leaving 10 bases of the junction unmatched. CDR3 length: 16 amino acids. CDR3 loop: CASSDPGQGVNTEAFF. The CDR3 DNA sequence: TGTGCCAGTAGCGATCCGGGACAGGGTGTAAACACTGAAGCTTTCTTT. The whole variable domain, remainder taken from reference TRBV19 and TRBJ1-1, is DGGITQSPKYLFRKEGQNVTLSCEQNLNHDAMYWYRQDPGQGLRLIYYSQIVNDFQKGDIAEGYSVSREKKESFPLTVTSAQKNPTAFYLCASSDPGQGVNTEAFFGQGTRLTVV.

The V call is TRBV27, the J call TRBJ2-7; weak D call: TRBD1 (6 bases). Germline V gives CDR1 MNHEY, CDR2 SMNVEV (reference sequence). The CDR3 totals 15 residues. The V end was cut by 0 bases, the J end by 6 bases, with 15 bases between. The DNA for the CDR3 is TGTGCCAGCAGTTTATCGCAGGGGTCGACTCGCGAGCAGTACTTC. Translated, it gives CASSLSQGSTREQYF.